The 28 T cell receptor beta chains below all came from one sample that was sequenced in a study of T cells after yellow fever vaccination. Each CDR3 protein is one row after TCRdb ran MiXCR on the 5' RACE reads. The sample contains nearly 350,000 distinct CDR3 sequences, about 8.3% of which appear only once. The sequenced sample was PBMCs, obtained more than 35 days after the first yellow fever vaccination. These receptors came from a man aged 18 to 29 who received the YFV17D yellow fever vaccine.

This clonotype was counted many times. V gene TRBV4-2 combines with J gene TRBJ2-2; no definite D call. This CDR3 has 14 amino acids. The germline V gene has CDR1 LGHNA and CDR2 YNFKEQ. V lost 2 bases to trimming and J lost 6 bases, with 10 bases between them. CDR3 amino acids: CASSQSIDSGELFF. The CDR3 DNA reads TGTGCCAGCAGCCAATCTATAGACTCCGGGGAGCTGTTTTTT.

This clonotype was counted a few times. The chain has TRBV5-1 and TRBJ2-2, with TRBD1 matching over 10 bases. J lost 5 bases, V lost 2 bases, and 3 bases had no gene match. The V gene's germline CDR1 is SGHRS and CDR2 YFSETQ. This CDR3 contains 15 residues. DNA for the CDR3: TGCGCCAGCAGCTTAGACAGGGGGCATACCGGGGAGCTGTTTTTT. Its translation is CASSLDRGHTGELFF. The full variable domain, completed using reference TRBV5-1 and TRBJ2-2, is KAGVTQTPRYLIKTRGQQVTLSCSPISGHRSVSWYQQTPGQGLQFLFEYFSETQRNKGNFPGRFSGRQFSNSRSEMNVSTLELGDSALYLCASSLDRGHTGELFFGEGSRLTVL.

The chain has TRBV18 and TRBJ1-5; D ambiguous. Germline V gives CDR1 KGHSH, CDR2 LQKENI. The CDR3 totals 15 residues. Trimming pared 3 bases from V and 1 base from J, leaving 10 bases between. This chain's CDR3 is CASSPPTASNQPQHF. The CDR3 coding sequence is TGTGCCAGCTCACCCCCCACAGCGAGCAATCAGCCCCAGCATTTT.

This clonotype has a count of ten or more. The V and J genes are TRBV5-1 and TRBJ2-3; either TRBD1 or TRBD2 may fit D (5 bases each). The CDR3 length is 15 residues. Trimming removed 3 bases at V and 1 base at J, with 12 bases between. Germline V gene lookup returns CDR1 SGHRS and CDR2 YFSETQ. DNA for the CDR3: TGCGCCAGCAGCTGGTTTGGGGGAGGCACAGATACGCAGTATTTT. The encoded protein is CASSWFGGGTDTQYF.

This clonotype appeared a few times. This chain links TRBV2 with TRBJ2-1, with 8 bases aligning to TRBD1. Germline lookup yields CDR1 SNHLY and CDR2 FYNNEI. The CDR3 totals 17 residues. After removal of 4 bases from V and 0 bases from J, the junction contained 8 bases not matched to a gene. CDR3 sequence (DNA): TGTGCCAGCAGTGGGGACAGGTTGATCTTCTCCTACAATGAGCAGTTCTTC. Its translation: CASSGDRLIFSYNEQFF.

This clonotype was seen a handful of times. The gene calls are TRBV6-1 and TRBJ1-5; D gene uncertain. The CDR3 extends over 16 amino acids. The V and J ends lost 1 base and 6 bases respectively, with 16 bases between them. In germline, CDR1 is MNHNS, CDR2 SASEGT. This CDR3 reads CASSEDHGEGSQPQHF. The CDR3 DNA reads TGTGCCAGCAGTGAAGACCATGGGGAAGGGAGTCAGCCCCAGCATTTT.

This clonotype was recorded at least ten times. The CDR3: CASSLAGLTNTGELFF. The CDR3 nucleotides are TGTGCCAGCAGCTTGGCCGGCTTGACGAACACCGGGGAGCTGTTTTTT. This chain links TRBV5-5 with TRBJ2-2; D unresolved. CDR1 and CDR2 (germline): SGHKS, YYEKEE (reference sequence). The germline V and J ends were trimmed by 0 bases and 0 bases, with 9 bases remaining between them. The CDR3 contains 16 residues.

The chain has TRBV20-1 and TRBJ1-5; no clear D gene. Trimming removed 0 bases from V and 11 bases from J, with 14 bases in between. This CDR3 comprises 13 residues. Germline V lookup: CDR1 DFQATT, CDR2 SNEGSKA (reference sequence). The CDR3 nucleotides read TGCAGTGCTAGAGACCCCTATTACGCGGCCCAGCATTTT. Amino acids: CSARDPYYAAQHF.

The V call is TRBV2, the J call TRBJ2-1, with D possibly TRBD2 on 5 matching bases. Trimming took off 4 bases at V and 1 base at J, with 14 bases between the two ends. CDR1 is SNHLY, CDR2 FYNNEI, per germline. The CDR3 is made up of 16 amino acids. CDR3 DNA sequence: TGTGCCAGCAGTGGTCAGGACTTCCCTTCCTACAATGAGCAGTTCTTC. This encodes CASSGQDFPSYNEQFF.

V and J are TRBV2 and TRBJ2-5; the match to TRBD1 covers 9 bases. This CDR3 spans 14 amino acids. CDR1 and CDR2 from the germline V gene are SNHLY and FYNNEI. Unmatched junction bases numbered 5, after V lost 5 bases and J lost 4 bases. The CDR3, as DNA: TGTGCCAGCAGTAACAGGGGGCTTGGAGAGACCCAGTACTTC. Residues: CASSNRGLGETQYF.

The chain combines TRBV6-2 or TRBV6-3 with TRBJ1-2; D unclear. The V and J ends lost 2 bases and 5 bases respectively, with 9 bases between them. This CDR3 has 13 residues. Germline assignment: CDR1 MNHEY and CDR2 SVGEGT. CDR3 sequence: CASSYDTIYGYTF. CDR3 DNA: TGTGCCAGCAGTTACGACACCATTTATGGCTACACCTTC.

The CDR3 region is CASSQGTGNYGYTF. The CDR3 bases are TGTGCCAGCAGCCAAGGGACAGGGAACTATGGCTACACCTTC. The chain uses TRBV3-1 and TRBJ1-2, with TRBD1 identical over 8 bases. The CDR3 totals 14 residues. Germline V gene sequence: CDR1 LGHDT, CDR2 YNNKEL (reference sequence). V gave up 1 base and J gave up 2 bases; unmatched junction bases: 0.

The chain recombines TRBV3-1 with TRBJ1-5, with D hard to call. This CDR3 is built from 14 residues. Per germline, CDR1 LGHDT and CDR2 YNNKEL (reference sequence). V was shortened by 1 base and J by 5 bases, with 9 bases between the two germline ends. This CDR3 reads CASSQGHSDQPQHF. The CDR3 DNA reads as TGTGCCAGCAGCCAAGGACATTCCGATCAGCCCCAGCATTTT. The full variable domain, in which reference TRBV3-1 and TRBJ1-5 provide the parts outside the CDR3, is DTAVSQTPKYLVTQMGNDKSIKCEQNLGHDTMYWYKQDSKKFLKIMFSYNNKELIINETVPNRFSPKSPDKAHLNLHINSLELGDSAVYFCASSQGHSDQPQHFGDGTRLSIL.

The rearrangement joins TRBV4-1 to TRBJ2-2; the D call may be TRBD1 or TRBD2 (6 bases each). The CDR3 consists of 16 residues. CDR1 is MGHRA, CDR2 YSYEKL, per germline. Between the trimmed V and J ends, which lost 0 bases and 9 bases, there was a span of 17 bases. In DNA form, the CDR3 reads TGCGCCAGCAGCCAAGAGGGGGCGGGGCCCAGCCGGGAGCTGTTTTTT. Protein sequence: CASSQEGAGPSRELFF.

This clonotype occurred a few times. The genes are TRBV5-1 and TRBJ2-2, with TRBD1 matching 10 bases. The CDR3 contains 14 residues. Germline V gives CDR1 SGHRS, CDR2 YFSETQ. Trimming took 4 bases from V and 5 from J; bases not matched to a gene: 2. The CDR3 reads CASSRGQGTGELFF. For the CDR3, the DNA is TGCGCCAGCAGCCGGGGACAGGGGACCGGGGAGCTGTTTTTT. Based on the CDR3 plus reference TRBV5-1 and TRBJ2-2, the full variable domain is KAGVTQTPRYLIKTRGQQVTLSCSPISGHRSVSWYQQTPGQGLQFLFEYFSETQRNKGNFPGRFSGRQFSNSRSEMNVSTLELGDSALYLCASSRGQGTGELFFGEGSRLTVL.

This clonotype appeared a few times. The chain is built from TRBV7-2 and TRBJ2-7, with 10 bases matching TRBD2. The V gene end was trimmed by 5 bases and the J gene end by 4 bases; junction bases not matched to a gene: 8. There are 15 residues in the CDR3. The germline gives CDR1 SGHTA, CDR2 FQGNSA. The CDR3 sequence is CASSPTSGATYEQYF. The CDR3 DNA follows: TGTGCCAGCAGCCCAACTAGCGGGGCCACGTACGAGCAGTACTTC.

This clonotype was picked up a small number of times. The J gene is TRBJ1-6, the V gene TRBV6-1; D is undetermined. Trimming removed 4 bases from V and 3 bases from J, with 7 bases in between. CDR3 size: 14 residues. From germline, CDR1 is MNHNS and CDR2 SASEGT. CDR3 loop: CASSARLYNSPLHF. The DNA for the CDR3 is TGTGCCAGCAGTGCCAGGCTCTATAATTCACCCCTCCACTTT.

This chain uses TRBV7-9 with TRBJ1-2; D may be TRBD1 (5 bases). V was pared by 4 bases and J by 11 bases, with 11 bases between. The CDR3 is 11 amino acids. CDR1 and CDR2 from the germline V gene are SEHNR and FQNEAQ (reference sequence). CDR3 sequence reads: CASSSIRAYTF. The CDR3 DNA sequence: TGTGCCAGCAGCTCCATCAGGGCGTACACCTTC.

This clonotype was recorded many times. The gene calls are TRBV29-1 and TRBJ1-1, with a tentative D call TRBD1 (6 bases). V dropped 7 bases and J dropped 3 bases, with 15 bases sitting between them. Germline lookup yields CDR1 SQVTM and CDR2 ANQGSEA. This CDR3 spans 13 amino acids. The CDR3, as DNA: TGCAGCGCCCGCGGGGGGCAGTACACTGAAGCTTTCTTT. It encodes CSARGGQYTEAFF.

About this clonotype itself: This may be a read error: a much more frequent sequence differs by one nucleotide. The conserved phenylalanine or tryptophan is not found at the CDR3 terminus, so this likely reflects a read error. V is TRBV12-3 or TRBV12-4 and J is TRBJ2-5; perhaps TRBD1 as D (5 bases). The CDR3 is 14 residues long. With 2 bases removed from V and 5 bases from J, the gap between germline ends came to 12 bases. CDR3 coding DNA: TGTGCCAGCAGTTTAAAGGGGCGTTCGGAGACCCAGTACCTC. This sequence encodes CASSLKGRSETQYL.

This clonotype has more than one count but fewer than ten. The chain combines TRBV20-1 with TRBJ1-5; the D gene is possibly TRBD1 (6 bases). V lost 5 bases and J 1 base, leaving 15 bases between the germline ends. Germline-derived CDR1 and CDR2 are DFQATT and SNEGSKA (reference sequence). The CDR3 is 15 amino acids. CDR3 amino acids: CSAWMGASSNQPQHF. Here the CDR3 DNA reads TGCAGTGCTTGGATGGGGGCGTCGAGCAATCAGCCCCAGCATTTT.

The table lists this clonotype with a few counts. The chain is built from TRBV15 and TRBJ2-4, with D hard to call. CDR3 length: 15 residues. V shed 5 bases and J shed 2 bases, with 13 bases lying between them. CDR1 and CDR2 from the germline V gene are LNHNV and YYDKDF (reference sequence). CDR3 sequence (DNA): TGTGCCACCAGCGGAACCATAGGAACCAAAAACATTCAGTACTTC. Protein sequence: CATSGTIGTKNIQYF.

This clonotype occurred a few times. In nucleotides, the CDR3 is TGTGCCAGCAGTTACTCGGGACAGGGGTCCCGGGAGCCCCAGCATTTT. It encodes CASSYSGQGSREPQHF. This chain links TRBV6-5 with TRBJ1-5; TRBD1 agrees at 10 bases. The CDR3 consists of 16 residues. Trimming cost V 0 bases and J 8 bases; bases outside gene matches: 7. CDR1 is MNHEY and CDR2 is SVGAGI in the germline V gene.

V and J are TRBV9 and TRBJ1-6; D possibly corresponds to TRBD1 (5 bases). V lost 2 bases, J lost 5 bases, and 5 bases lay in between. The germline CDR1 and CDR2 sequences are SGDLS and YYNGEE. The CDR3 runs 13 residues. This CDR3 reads CASSVTDNSPLHF. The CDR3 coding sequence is TGTGCCAGCAGCGTGACAGATAATTCACCCCTCCACTTT.

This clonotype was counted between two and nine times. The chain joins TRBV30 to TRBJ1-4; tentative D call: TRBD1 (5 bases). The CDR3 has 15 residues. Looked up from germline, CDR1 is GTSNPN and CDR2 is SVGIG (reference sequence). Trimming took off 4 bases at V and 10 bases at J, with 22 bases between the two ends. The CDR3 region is CAWISSGRLGGKLFF. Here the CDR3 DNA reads TGTGCCTGGATATCATCAGGGCGATTGGGAGGAAAACTGTTTTTT.

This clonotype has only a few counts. CDR3 in amino acids: CASNPGATEAFF. CDR3 sequence (DNA): TGTGCCAGCAACCCGGGGGCCACTGAAGCTTTCTTT. The chain joins TRBV6-7 to TRBJ1-1; possible D gene TRBD1, 6 bases. TRBV6-7 is an open reading frame whose function is uncertain. V lost 7 bases and J 4 bases, leaving 10 bases between the germline ends. The CDR3 spans 12 residues.

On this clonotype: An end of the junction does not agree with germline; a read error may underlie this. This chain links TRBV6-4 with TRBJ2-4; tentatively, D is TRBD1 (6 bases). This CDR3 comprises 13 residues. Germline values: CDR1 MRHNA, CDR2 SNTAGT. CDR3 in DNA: TGTGCCACCAGTGACCGCCCACAGGGCATTCAGTACTTC. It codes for CATSDRPQGIQYF.

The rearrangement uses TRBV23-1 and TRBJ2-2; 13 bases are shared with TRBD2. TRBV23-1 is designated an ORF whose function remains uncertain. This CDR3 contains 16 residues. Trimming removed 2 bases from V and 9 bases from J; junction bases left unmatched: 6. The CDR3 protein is CASSQGTSGEIRELFF. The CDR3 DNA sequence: TGCGCCAGCAGTCAAGGGACTAGCGGGGAGATCCGGGAGCTGTTTTTT.